This T cell receptor (beta chain) was identified during a study of T-cell memory formation after mild COVID-19. TCRdb fed the 5' RACE reads into MiXCR, producing one record per CDR3 protein. The sample contains 340,000 or so distinct CDR3 sequences, about an eighth of which appear only once. The germline V and J ends were trimmed by 6 bases and 0 bases, with 17 bases remaining between them. CDR3 length: 16 amino acids. In germline, CDR1 is ENHRY, CDR2 SYGVKD. About this clonotype: The antigen is undetermined.

Broader study findings: Contracting CD4+ clones were located mainly in CM and EM, and CD8+ clones in EMRA.

The rearrangement links TRBV10-3 to TRBJ1-1; TRBD1 is a possible D gene (6 bases). This sequence originates from a man aged 18 to 30 who had mild COVID-19 (a few samples of this study predate the infection). Cell type and time point are not known. Source material: PBMCs or a T cell subset sorted from them (not recorded which). The CDR3 sequence is CAIRRPGESVNTEAFF. CDR3 coding DNA: TGTGCCATCAGAAGACCAGGGGAATCGGTGAACACTGAAGCTTTCTTT.